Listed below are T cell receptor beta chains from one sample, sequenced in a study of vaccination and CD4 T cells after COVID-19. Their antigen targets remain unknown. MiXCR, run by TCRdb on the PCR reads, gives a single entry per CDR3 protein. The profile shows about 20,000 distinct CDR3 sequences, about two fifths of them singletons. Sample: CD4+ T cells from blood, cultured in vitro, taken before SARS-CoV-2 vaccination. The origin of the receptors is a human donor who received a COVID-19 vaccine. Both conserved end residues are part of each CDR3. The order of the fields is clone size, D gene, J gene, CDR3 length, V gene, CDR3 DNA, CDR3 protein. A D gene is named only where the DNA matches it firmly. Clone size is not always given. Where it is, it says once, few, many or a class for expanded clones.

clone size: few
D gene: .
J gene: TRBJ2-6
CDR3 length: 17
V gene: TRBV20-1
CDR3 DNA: TGCAGTGCTAGAGATCGTACAGGCCGCTCTGGGGCCAACGTCCTGACTTTC
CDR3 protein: CSARDRTGRSGANVLTF

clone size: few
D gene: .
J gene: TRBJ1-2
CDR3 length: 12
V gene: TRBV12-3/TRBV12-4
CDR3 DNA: TGTGCCAGCAGTTTAGGGGTCTATGGCTACACCTTC
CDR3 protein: CASSLGVYGYTF

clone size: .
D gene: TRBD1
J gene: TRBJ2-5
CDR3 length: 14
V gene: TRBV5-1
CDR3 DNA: TGCGCCAGCAGCCGGACAGGGGCTCAAGAGACCCAGTACTTC
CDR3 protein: CASSRTGAQETQYF

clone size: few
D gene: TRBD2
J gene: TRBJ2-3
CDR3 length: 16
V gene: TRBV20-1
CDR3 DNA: TGCAGTGCTAGAACCGGGACTAGCGGGACCACAGATACGCAGTATTTT
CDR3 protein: CSARTGTSGTTDTQYF

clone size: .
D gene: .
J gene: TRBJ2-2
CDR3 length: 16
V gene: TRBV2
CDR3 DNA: TGTGCCAGCAGTGTAAAGGCAGGGGCTCGGACCGGGGAGCTGTTTTTT
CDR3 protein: CASSVKAGARTGELFF

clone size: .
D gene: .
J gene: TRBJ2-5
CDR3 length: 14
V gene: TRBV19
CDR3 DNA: TGTGCCAGTAGTAACCATGCTGGCGGAGAGACCCAGTACTTC
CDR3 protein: CASSNHAGGETQYF

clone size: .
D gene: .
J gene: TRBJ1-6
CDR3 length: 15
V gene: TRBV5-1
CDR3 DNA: TGCGCCAGCAGCTTGGCCGTGGCAGGGACTTCACCCCTCCACTTT
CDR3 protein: CASSLAVAGTSPLHF

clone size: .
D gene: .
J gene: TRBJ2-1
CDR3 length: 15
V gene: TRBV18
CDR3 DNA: TGTGCCAGCTCTATGGCAGGGAGCTCCTACAATGAGCAGTTCTTC
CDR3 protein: CASSMAGSSYNEQFF

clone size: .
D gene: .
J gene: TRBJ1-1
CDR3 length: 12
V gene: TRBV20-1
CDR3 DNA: TGCAGTGCCCGGGGGACCTGGGCTGAAGCTTTCTTT
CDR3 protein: CSARGTWAEAFF

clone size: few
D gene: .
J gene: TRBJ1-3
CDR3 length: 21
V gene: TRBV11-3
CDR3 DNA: TGTGCCAGCAGCCTTCCGACGTGGCAGGGGTTAACGCCGGACTCTGGAAACACCATATATTTT
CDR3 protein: CASSLPTWQGLTPDSGNTIYF

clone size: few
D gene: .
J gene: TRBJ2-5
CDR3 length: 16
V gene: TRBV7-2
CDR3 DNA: TGTGCCAGCAGCTTTTTCCCCCGGGGGCGGGGAGAGACCCAGTACTTC
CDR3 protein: CASSFFPRGRGETQYF

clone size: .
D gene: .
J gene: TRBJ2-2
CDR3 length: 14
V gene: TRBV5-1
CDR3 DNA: TGCGCCAGCAGCTTGGTGAACCGAGGCGGGGAGCTGTTTTTT
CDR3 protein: CASSLVNRGGELFF

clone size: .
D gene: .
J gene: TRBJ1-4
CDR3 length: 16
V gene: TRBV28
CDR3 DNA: TGTGCCAGCAGTTTAGCCCAGAGATCAACTAATGAAAAACTGTTTTTT
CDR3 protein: CASSLAQRSTNEKLFF

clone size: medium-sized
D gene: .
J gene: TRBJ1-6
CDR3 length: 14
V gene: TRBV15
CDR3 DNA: TGTGCCACCAGCAGAGATCATATCAATTCACCCCTCCACTTT
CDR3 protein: CATSRDHINSPLHF

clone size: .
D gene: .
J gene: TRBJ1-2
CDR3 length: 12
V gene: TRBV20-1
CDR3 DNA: TGCAGTGTCCCAGGGGAAGGGAATGGCTACACCTTC
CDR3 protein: CSVPGEGNGYTF

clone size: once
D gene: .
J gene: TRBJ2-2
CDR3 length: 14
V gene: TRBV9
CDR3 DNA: TGTGCCAGCAGCGTAAGGGCGAACACCGGGGAGCTGTTTTTT
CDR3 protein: CASSVRANTGELFF

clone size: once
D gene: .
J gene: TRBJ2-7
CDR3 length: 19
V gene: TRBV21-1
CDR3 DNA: TGTGCCAGCAGCAAACCCGGGACAGAATGCGGGGACTTCTCCTACGAGCAGTACTTC
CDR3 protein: CASSKPGTECGDFSYEQYF

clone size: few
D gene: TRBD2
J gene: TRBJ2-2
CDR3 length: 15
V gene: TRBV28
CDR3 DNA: TGTGCCAGCACCCACGGGGGGTCCGGGGCCGGGGAGCTGTTTTTT
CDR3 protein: CASTHGGSGAGELFF

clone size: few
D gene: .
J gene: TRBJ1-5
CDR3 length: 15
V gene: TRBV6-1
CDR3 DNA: TGTGCCAGCAGTCCGAGGTATTATAGCAATCAGCCCCAGCATTTT
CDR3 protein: CASSPRYYSNQPQHF

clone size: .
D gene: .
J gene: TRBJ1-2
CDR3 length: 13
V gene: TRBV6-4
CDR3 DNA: TGTGCCAGCAGTGAGGGGGGCGACTATGGCTACACCTTC
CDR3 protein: CASSEGGDYGYTF

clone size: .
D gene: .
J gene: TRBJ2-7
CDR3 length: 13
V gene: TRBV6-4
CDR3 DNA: TGTGCCAGCAGTGATACCGACGGGACCGAGCAGTACTTC
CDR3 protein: CASSDTDGTEQYF

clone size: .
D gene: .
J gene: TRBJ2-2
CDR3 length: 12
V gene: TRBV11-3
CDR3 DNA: TGTGCCAGCACCTCCGGGTCAGGGGAGCTGTTTTTT
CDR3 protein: CASTSGSGELFF

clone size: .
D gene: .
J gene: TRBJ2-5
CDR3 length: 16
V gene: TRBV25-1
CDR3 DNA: TGTGCCAGCAGTGAATATTCATGGCGACGTCAAGAGACCCAGTACTTC
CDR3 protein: CASSEYSWRRQETQYF

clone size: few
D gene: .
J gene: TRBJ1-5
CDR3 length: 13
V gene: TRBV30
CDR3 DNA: TGTGCCTGGAGTGTATCTGGAGAGCAGCCCCAGCATTTT
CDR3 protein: CAWSVSGEQPQHF

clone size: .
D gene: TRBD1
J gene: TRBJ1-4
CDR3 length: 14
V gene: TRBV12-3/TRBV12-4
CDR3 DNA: TGTGCCAGCAGTTCCGGGACAGGGGTGGAAAAACTGTTTTTT
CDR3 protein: CASSSGTGVEKLFF

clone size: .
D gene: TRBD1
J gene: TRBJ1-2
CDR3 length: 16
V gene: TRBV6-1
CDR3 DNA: TGTGCCAGCAGACCTACCGGGACAGGGGTGGTCTATGGCTACACCTTC
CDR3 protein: CASRPTGTGVVYGYTF

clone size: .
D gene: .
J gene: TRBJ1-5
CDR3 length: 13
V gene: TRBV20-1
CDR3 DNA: TGCAGTGCCCGGGGCAGGAGCAATCAGCCCCAGCATTTT
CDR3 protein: CSARGRSNQPQHF

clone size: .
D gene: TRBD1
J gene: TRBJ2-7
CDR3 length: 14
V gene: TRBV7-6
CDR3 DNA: TGTGCCAGCCAAAAGGGGACAGGGGGCTTCGAGCAGTACTTC
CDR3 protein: CASQKGTGGFEQYF

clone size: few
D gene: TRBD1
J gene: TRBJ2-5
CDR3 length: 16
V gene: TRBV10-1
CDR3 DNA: TGCGCCAGCAGTGAGGTGACAGGGGAGGTGGGGGAGACCCAGTACTTC
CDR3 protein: CASSEVTGEVGETQYF

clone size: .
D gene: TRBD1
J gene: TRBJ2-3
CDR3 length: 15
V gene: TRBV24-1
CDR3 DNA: TGTGCCACCAGTGACCCGGGACAGGGGGCAGATACGCAGTATTTT
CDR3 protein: CATSDPGQGADTQYF

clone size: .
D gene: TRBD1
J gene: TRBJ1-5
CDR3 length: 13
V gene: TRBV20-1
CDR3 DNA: TGCAGTGCTTGGACAGGCGTCAATCAGCCCCAGCATTTT
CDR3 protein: CSAWTGVNQPQHF

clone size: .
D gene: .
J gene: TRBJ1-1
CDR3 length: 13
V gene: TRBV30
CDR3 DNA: TGTGCCTGCAGGAAGGTCCTGAACACTGAAGCTTTCTTT
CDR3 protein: CACRKVLNTEAFF

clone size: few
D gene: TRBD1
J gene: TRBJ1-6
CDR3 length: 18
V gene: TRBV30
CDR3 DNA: TGTGCCTGGGACAGGGACAGGGTCCCATTAAGAGCTAATTCACCCCTCCACTTT
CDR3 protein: CAWDRDRVPLRANSPLHF

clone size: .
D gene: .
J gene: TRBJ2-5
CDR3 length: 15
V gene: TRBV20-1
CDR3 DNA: TGCAGTGCTAGAAACGGACGGGTTATCCGAGAGACCCAGTACTTC
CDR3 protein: CSARNGRVIRETQYF

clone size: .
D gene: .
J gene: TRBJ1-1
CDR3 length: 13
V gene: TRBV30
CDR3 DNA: TGTGCCTGGAACGGGGGTAGGGTCACTGAAGCTTTCTTT
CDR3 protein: CAWNGGRVTEAFF

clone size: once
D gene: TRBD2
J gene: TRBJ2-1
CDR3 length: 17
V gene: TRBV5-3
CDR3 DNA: TGTGCCAGAAGCTCCCGGACTAGCGGGGGTGAATACAATGAGCAGTTCTTC
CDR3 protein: CARSSRTSGGEYNEQFF

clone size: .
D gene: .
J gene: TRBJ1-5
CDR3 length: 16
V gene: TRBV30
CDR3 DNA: TGTGCCTGCGGGGGCAGGTGGTCGTGGAGCAATCAGCCCCAGCATTTT
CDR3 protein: CACGGRWSWSNQPQHF

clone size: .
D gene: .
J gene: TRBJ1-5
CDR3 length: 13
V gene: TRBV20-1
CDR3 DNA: TGCAGTGCTAGCGTGGGAAACAATCAGCCCCAGCATTTT
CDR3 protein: CSASVGNNQPQHF

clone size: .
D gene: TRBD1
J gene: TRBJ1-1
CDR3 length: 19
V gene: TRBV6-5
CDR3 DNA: TGTGCCAGCAGTTACGGCCGGATCAGGGGGCCGGGGGGGAACACTGAAGCTTTCTTT
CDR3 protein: CASSYGRIRGPGGNTEAFF

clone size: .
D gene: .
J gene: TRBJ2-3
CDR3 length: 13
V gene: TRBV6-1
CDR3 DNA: TGTGCCAGCGGATTGGGGGTAACAGATACGCAGTATTTT
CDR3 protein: CASGLGVTDTQYF

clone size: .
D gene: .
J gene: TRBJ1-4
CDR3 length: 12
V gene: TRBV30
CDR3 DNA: TGTGCCTGGACATCTTTTGGAGGAAAACTGTTTTTT
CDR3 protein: CAWTSFGGKLFF

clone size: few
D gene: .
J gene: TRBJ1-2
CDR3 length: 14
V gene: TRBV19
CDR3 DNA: TGTGCCAGTAGTAACCAGATACCTAACTATGGCTACACCTTC
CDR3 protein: CASSNQIPNYGYTF

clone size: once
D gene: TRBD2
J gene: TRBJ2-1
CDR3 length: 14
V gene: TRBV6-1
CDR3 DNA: TGTGCCAGCAACACCGGGACTAACTACAATGAGCAGTTCTTC
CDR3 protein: CASNTGTNYNEQFF

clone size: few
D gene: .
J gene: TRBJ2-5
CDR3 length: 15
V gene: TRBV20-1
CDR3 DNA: TGCAGTGCTAGCGTGCCAGGGGGGCCCCAAGAGACCCAGTACTTC
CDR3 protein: CSASVPGGPQETQYF

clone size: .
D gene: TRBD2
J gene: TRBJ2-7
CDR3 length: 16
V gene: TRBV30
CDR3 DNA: TGTGCCTGGAGTGTTTCGGGACTAGCGGGGGCCTACGAGCAGTACTTC
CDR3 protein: CAWSVSGLAGAYEQYF

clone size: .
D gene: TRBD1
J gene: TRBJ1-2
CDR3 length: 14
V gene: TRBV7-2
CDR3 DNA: TGTGCCAGCAGCCTTCAAGGACAGGGGGAAGGCTACACCTTC
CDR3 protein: CASSLQGQGEGYTF

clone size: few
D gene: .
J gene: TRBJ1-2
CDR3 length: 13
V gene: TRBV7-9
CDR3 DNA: TGTGCCAGCAGCCGGGATAGGGGCACTGGCTACACCTTC
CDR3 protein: CASSRDRGTGYTF

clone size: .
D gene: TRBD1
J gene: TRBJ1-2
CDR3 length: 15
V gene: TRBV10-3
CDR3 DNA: TGTGCCATCAGTGAGTTGGGACAGACTAACTATGGCTACACCTTC
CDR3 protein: CAISELGQTNYGYTF

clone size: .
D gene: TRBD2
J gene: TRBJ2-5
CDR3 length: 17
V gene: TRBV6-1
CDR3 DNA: TGTGCCAGCAGTGGCGGGACTAGCGGGGGGGCGGGGAAGACCCAGTACTTC
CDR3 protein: CASSGGTSGGAGKTQYF

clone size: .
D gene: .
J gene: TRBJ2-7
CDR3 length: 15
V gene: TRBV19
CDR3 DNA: TGTGCCAGTAGTATCCGACGGGGCGGGGACTACGAGCAGTACTTC
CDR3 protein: CASSIRRGGDYEQYF

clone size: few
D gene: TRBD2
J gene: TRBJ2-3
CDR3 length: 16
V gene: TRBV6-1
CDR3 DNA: TGTGCCAGCAGTGGGCTAGCGGGGGGGGGCACAGATACGCAGTATTTT
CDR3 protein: CASSGLAGGGTDTQYF

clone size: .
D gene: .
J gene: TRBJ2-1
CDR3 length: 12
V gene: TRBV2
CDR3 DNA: TGTGCCAGCAGTGGACAGAACAATGAGCAGTTCTTC
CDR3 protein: CASSGQNNEQFF

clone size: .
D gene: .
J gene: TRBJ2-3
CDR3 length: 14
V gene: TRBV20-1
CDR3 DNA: TGCAGTGCTGCTAGGACAGGGAGGGCAGATACGCAGTATTTT
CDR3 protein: CSAARTGRADTQYF

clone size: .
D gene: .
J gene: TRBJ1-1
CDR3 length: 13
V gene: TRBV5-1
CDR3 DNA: TGCGCCAGCAGCTTCCGGGCGAACACTGAAGCTTTCTTT
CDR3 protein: CASSFRANTEAFF

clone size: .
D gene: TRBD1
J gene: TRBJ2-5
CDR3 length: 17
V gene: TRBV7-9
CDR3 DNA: TGTGCCAGCAGCTCGAGACAGGGGATCCCCTTCAAAGAGACCCAGTACTTC
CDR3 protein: CASSSRQGIPFKETQYF